The rows below give T cell receptor beta chains drawn from one sample of a study of Graves' ophthalmopathy and Graves' hyperthyroidism. One entry per CDR3 protein results from TCRdb running MiXCR on the multiplex PCR reads. The sample includes 350,000 to 450,000 distinct CDR3 sequences, over 20% seen only once; the top ten take under 3%. The sequenced sample was peripheral blood. Every receptor here comes from a woman aged 18-29 years with stable Graves' hyperthyroidism. Both conserved end residues are part of each CDR3. The D gene is left open where the match is weak. Only part of the rows carry a size: once, few, many, or a class if the clone is expanded.

V gene: TRBV4-2
J gene: TRBJ2-2
D gene: -
clone size: -
CDR3 protein: CASSQEPGNTGELFF
CDR3 DNA: TGTGCCAGCAGCCAAGAGCCGGGAAACACCGGGGAGCTGTTTTTT

V gene: TRBV7-2
J gene: TRBJ2-7
D gene: -
clone size: few
CDR3 protein: CASSLVLVNTYEQYF
CDR3 DNA: TGTGCCAGCAGCTTAGTGCTAGTCAACACCTACGAGCAGTACTTC

V gene: TRBV7-2
J gene: TRBJ1-1
D gene: -
clone size: many
CDR3 protein: CASRQDTNRAFF
CDR3 DNA: TGTGCCAGCAGACAGGACACCAACCGAGCTTTCTTT

V gene: TRBV12-3/TRBV12-4
J gene: TRBJ1-1
D gene: -
clone size: many
CDR3 protein: CASSFTGYTEAFF
CDR3 DNA: TGTGCCAGCAGTTTCACAGGGTACACTGAAGCTTTCTTT

V gene: TRBV5-1
J gene: TRBJ1-1
D gene: -
clone size: many
CDR3 protein: CASSRDGSMNTEAFF
CDR3 DNA: TGCGCCAGCAGCCGGGACGGGAGCATGAACACTGAAGCTTTCTTT

V gene: TRBV20-1
J gene: TRBJ1-6
D gene: -
clone size: many
CDR3 protein: CSANLGVYNSPLHF
CDR3 DNA: TGCAGTGCTAATCTAGGGGTCTATAATTCACCCCTCCACTTT

V gene: TRBV20-1
J gene: TRBJ2-7
D gene: -
clone size: many
CDR3 protein: CSAPRPISSYEQYF
CDR3 DNA: TGCAGTGCTCCACGACCGATCAGCTCCTACGAGCAGTACTTC

V gene: TRBV10-3
J gene: TRBJ1-1
D gene: TRBD1
clone size: many
CDR3 protein: CAIRRDRSNTEAFF
CDR3 DNA: TGTGCCATCAGAAGGGACAGGTCGAACACTGAAGCTTTCTTT

V gene: TRBV29-1
J gene: TRBJ2-5
D gene: TRBD2
clone size: -
CDR3 protein: CSVGISGRASETQYF
CDR3 DNA: TGCAGCGTTGGAATTAGCGGGAGGGCTTCTGAGACCCAGTACTTC

V gene: TRBV4-1
J gene: TRBJ1-1
D gene: TRBD1
clone size: many
CDR3 protein: CASLGQGGTEAFF
CDR3 DNA: TGCGCCAGTCTAGGACAGGGCGGCACTGAAGCTTTCTTT

V gene: TRBV3-1
J gene: TRBJ1-5
D gene: -
clone size: many
CDR3 protein: CASSSRWSNQPQHF
CDR3 DNA: TGTGCCAGCAGCTCCCGGTGGAGCAATCAGCCCCAGCATTTT

V gene: TRBV5-4
J gene: TRBJ1-6
D gene: -
clone size: many
CDR3 protein: CASSLGGGTSYNSPLHF
CDR3 DNA: TGTGCCAGCAGCTTGGGTGGGGGAACGTCCTATAATTCACCCCTCCACTTT

V gene: TRBV3-1
J gene: TRBJ1-5
D gene: TRBD1
clone size: many
CDR3 protein: CASSRQGAQPQHF
CDR3 DNA: TGTGCCAGCAGTCGACAGGGGGCCCAGCCCCAGCATTTT

V gene: TRBV6-1
J gene: TRBJ2-5
D gene: -
clone size: many
CDR3 protein: CASSEAGPRSQYF
CDR3 DNA: TGTGCCAGCAGTGAAGCTGGCCCCCGGTCCCAGTACTTC

V gene: TRBV2
J gene: TRBJ2-5
D gene: TRBD1
clone size: -
CDR3 protein: CASPPQGWQETQYF
CDR3 DNA: TGTGCCAGCCCCCCACAGGGGTGGCAAGAGACCCAGTACTTC

V gene: TRBV2
J gene: TRBJ1-1
D gene: -
clone size: many
CDR3 protein: CASSWTVNTEAFF
CDR3 DNA: TGTGCCAGCAGCTGGACAGTGAACACTGAAGCTTTCTTT

V gene: TRBV2
J gene: TRBJ2-7
D gene: TRBD2
clone size: many
CDR3 protein: CASRWTSAPYEQYF
CDR3 DNA: TGTGCCAGCAGGTGGACTAGCGCGCCCTACGAGCAGTACTTC

V gene: TRBV12-3/TRBV12-4
J gene: TRBJ1-2
D gene: -
clone size: many
CDR3 protein: CASSLANRGPGYTF
CDR3 DNA: TGTGCCAGCAGTTTGGCCAATCGAGGCCCTGGCTACACCTTC

V gene: TRBV2
J gene: TRBJ1-1
D gene: -
clone size: once
CDR3 protein: CASISPGRGTEAFF
CDR3 DNA: TGTGCCAGCATATCACCAGGGAGAGGCACTGAAGCTTTCTTT

V gene: TRBV3-1
J gene: TRBJ1-3
D gene: TRBD1
clone size: -
CDR3 protein: CASSRTGTGNTIYF
CDR3 DNA: TGTGCCAGCAGCCGGACAGGGACCGGAAACACCATATATTTT

V gene: TRBV12-3/TRBV12-4
J gene: TRBJ1-2
D gene: -
clone size: many
CDR3 protein: CASRPGNNYGYTF
CDR3 DNA: TGTGCCAGCAGACCCGGGAATAACTATGGCTACACCTTC

V gene: TRBV18
J gene: TRBJ1-1
D gene: TRBD1
clone size: once
CDR3 protein: CASSPPWAGGAGTEAFF
CDR3 DNA: TGTGCCAGCTCACCACCTTGGGCAGGGGGCGCAGGGACTGAAGCTTTCTTT

V gene: TRBV15
J gene: TRBJ2-7
D gene: -
clone size: many
CDR3 protein: CATSRDFGEQYF
CDR3 DNA: TGTGCCACCAGCAGAGATTTCGGGGAGCAGTACTTC

V gene: TRBV6-5
J gene: TRBJ2-7
D gene: TRBD2
clone size: many
CDR3 protein: CASSYGGRGEKQYF
CDR3 DNA: TGTGCCAGCAGTTACGGCGGGAGAGGTGAAAAGCAGTACTTC

V gene: TRBV6-2/TRBV6-3
J gene: TRBJ2-7
D gene: -
clone size: many
CDR3 protein: CASSYPDRRQYF
CDR3 DNA: TGTGCCAGCAGTTACCCTGACAGGAGGCAGTACTTC

V gene: TRBV12-3/TRBV12-4
J gene: TRBJ2-7
D gene: -
clone size: -
CDR3 protein: CASSLIVYEQYF
CDR3 DNA: TGTGCCAGCAGTTTAATCGTTTACGAGCAGTACTTC

V gene: TRBV6-2/TRBV6-3
J gene: TRBJ1-1
D gene: TRBD1
clone size: many
CDR3 protein: CASSYTGGLEGAFF
CDR3 DNA: TGTGCCAGCAGTTACACAGGGGGCCTCGAGGGAGCTTTCTTT

V gene: TRBV7-2
J gene: TRBJ2-6
D gene: -
clone size: many
CDR3 protein: CASSLAGTGANVLTF
CDR3 DNA: TGTGCCAGCAGCTTAGCGGGTACCGGGGCCAACGTCCTGACTTTC

V gene: TRBV12-3/TRBV12-4
J gene: TRBJ1-1
D gene: TRBD1
clone size: few
CDR3 protein: CASSPRQGRNTEAFF
CDR3 DNA: TGTGCCAGCAGTCCTCGACAGGGGCGGAACACTGAAGCTTTCTTT

V gene: TRBV6-5
J gene: TRBJ2-7
D gene: TRBD1
clone size: few
CDR3 protein: CASSYSIGTGVYEQYF
CDR3 DNA: TGTGCCAGCAGTTACTCGATTGGGACAGGGGTTTACGAGCAGTACTTC

V gene: TRBV27
J gene: TRBJ2-7
D gene: -
clone size: -
CDR3 protein: CASSFRREAYEQYF
CDR3 DNA: TGTGCCAGCAGTTTTCGACGGGAAGCCTACGAGCAGTACTTC

V gene: TRBV28
J gene: TRBJ2-4
D gene: -
clone size: -
CDR3 protein: CASSFKARRREIQYF
CDR3 DNA: TGTGCCAGCAGTTTCAAGGCCAGGAGGCGTGAGATTCAGTACTTC

V gene: TRBV4-2
J gene: TRBJ2-5
D gene: TRBD2
clone size: -
CDR3 protein: CASSREAGGLETQYF
CDR3 DNA: TGTGCCAGCAGCCGAGAAGCGGGGGGGCTGGAGACCCAGTACTTC

V gene: TRBV5-5
J gene: TRBJ1-2
D gene: -
clone size: many
CDR3 protein: CASSLRYGYTF
CDR3 DNA: TGTGCCAGCAGCTTGCGCTATGGCTACACCTTC

V gene: TRBV6-5
J gene: TRBJ1-2
D gene: -
clone size: many
CDR3 protein: CASNRVGGYGYTF
CDR3 DNA: TGTGCCAGCAACCGGGTCGGAGGCTATGGCTACACCTTC

V gene: TRBV27
J gene: TRBJ1-2
D gene: -
clone size: many
CDR3 protein: CASSPSRGGDVNYGYTF
CDR3 DNA: TGTGCCAGCAGTCCCTCCCGAGGAGGGGATGTTAACTATGGCTACACCTTC

V gene: TRBV6-1
J gene: TRBJ1-5
D gene: -
clone size: many
CDR3 protein: CASTRGRPVNQPQHF
CDR3 DNA: TGTGCCAGCACCCGGGGACGGCCCGTCAATCAGCCCCAGCATTTT

V gene: TRBV30
J gene: TRBJ2-7
D gene: -
clone size: few
CDR3 protein: CAWSPPDLYEQYF
CDR3 DNA: TGTGCCTGGAGTCCTCCGGACCTCTACGAGCAGTACTTC

V gene: TRBV5-1
J gene: TRBJ1-5
D gene: -
clone size: -
CDR3 protein: CASSLWGEKQPQHF
CDR3 DNA: TGCGCCAGCAGCTTGTGGGGAGAAAAGCAGCCCCAGCATTTT

V gene: TRBV7-2
J gene: TRBJ1-1
D gene: -
clone size: -
CDR3 protein: CASSETRARGTEAFF
CDR3 DNA: TGTGCCAGCAGCGAGACCAGGGCGCGTGGCACTGAAGCTTTCTTT

V gene: TRBV12-3/TRBV12-4
J gene: TRBJ1-1
D gene: TRBD1
clone size: -
CDR3 protein: CASSPGGTANTEAFF
CDR3 DNA: TGTGCCAGCAGTCCGGGTGGGACAGCGAACACTGAAGCTTTCTTT

V gene: TRBV15
J gene: TRBJ2-7
D gene: TRBD1
clone size: many
CDR3 protein: CATSRDRGRGLYEQYF
CDR3 DNA: TGTGCCACCAGCAGAGATCGTGGCAGGGGGCTATACGAGCAGTACTTC

V gene: TRBV4-1
J gene: TRBJ2-7
D gene: TRBD1
clone size: -
CDR3 protein: CASSQDRDRGSYEQYF
CDR3 DNA: TGCGCCAGCAGCCAAGATAGGGACAGGGGCTCCTACGAGCAGTACTTC

V gene: TRBV29-1
J gene: TRBJ2-7
D gene: -
clone size: many
CDR3 protein: CSVKRGGEVKQYF
CDR3 DNA: TGCAGCGTCAAGAGGGGGGGCGAGGTGAAGCAGTACTTC

V gene: TRBV28
J gene: TRBJ2-2
D gene: TRBD1
clone size: -
CDR3 protein: CASSQRDRVTGELFF
CDR3 DNA: TGTGCCAGCAGTCAGAGGGACAGGGTAACCGGGGAGCTGTTTTTT

V gene: TRBV7-9
J gene: TRBJ1-6
D gene: -
clone size: -
CDR3 protein: CASSFSGGAKNSPLHF
CDR3 DNA: TGTGCCAGCAGCTTTAGCGGGGGGGCGAAGAATTCACCCCTCCACTTT

V gene: TRBV7-9
J gene: TRBJ2-7
D gene: -
clone size: -
CDR3 protein: CASTPGVTGDEQYF
CDR3 DNA: TGTGCCAGCACCCCCGGGGTAACAGGCGACGAGCAGTACTTC

V gene: TRBV20-1
J gene: TRBJ1-6
D gene: TRBD1
clone size: many
CDR3 protein: CSARAGTGYNSPLHF
CDR3 DNA: TGCAGTGCTAGAGCCGGGACAGGGTATAATTCACCCCTCCACTTT